The 10 T cell receptor beta chains reported below all come from one sample, sequenced in a study of blood T cell repertoires in COVID-19. Assay used: immunoSEQ multiplex PCR; TCRdb lists only in-frame clones, some missing. Of 200,000 to 300,000 clones in the sample, 75% to 90% were seen once. The sample comprised PBMCs or T cells enriched from blood (not recorded which). The receptors were sampled from a woman in her thirties or forties with acute COVID-19.

The chain carries TRBV6-5 and TRBJ2-7; 8 positions match TRBD2. The germline CDR1 and CDR2 sequences are MNHEY and SVGAGI. CDR3 length: 13 residues. Germline trimming cut 5 bases from V and 4 bases from J; bases unmatched to any gene: 4. The CDR3 protein is CASSTREVYEQYF. CDR3 DNA: TGTGCCAGCAGTACGCGGGAGGTTTACGAGCAGTACTTC.

The genes are TRBV11-3 and TRBJ2-1; 11 positions match TRBD2. There are 19 residues in the CDR3. V lost 5 bases and J lost 5; bases outside the gene matches: 17. Germline V lookup: CDR1 SGHNT, CDR2 YENEEA. The CDR3 loop is CASSQGLAGGPPSHNEQFF. In DNA form, the CDR3 reads TGTGCCAGCAGCCAGGGGCTAGCGGGAGGCCCGCCGTCCCACAATGAGCAGTTCTTC.

The chain carries TRBV7-6 and TRBJ2-7, with D possibly being TRBD2 (6 bases). The CDR3 runs to 14 residues. Germline V gene data show CDR1 as SGHVS and CDR2 as FNYEAQ. The ends were cut back, 3 bases at V and 2 bases at J, with 11 bases in the middle. CDR3 amino acids: CASSLGRGAYEQYF. Written as DNA, the CDR3 is TGTGCCAGCAGCTTGGGCCGCGGGGCCTACGAGCAGTACTTC.

This rearrangement joins TRBV3-1 (or the pseudogene TRBV3-2) to TRBJ2-7; D is possibly TRBD2 (5 bases). Germline V gene lookup returns CDR1 LGHDT and CDR2 YNNKEL (reference sequence). The CDR3 is made up of 15 amino acids. The V and J ends lost 3 bases and 2 bases respectively, with 14 bases between them. CDR3 region: CASSQRSSSAYEQYF. Written as DNA, the CDR3 is TGTGCCAGCAGCCAGCGGTCCAGTAGCGCCTACGAGCAGTACTTC.

The chain carries TRBV19 and TRBJ1-1; 10 bases map to TRBD1. The germline V gene has CDR1 LNHDA and CDR2 SQIVND (reference sequence). The V segment lost 5 bases and the J segment 4 bases; nucleotides outside the gene matches: 10. The CDR3 is made up of 16 amino acids. The CDR3 region has the DNA TGTGCCAGTAGTTTTCTTTCCGGGACAGGGGTCACTGAAGCTTTCTTT. It specifies CASSFLSGTGVTEAFF. Looking up the rest from reference TRBV19 and TRBJ1-1 gives the full variable domain: DGGITQSPKYLFRKEGQNVTLSCEQNLNHDAMYWYRQDPGQGLRLIYYSQIVNDFQKGDIAEGYSVSREKKESFPLTVTSAQKNPTAFYLCASSFLSGTGVTEAFFGQGTRLTVV.

The V gene is TRBV5-1, the J gene TRBJ1-2, with 7 bases identical to TRBD1. This CDR3 is 14 amino acids long. V lost 7 bases to trimming and J lost 6 bases; unmatched junction nucleotides: 12. Germline assignment: CDR1 SGHRS and CDR2 YFSETQ. The CDR3 protein is CASGIKTGVDGYTF. As DNA, the CDR3 is TGCGCCAGCGGGATAAAAACAGGGGTCGATGGCTACACCTTC.

The chain is built from TRBV5-4 and TRBJ1-6; 9 positions match TRBD1. Germline lookup yields CDR1 SGHNT and CDR2 YYREEE (reference sequence). J gave up 11 bases and V 4 bases, and 4 bases lay outside the gene matches. This CDR3 has 13 amino acids. The CDR3 sequence: CASSRDRATPLHF. The CDR3 DNA is TGTGCCAGCAGCAGGGACAGGGCTACACCCCTCCACTTT.

V usage is TRBV11-2 and J usage is TRBJ2-7; 16 nucleotides agree with TRBD2. From germline, CDR1 is SGHAT and CDR2 FQNNGV. CDR3 length: 16 amino acids. Trimming removed 4 bases from V and 4 bases from J; junction bases left unmatched: 4. This chain's CDR3 is CASSSGLAGGKYEQYF. The CDR3 nucleotides read TGTGCCAGCAGCTCGGGACTAGCGGGAGGGAAGTACGAGCAGTACTTC. Using reference TRBV11-2 and TRBJ2-7 for the parts outside the CDR3, the full variable domain is EAGVAQSPRYKIIEKRQSVAFWCNPISGHATLYWYQQILGQGPKLLIQFQNNGVVDDSQLPKDRFSAERLKGVDSTLKIQPAKLEDSAVYLCASSSGLAGGKYEQYFGPGTRLTVT.

The chain is built from TRBV12-3 or TRBV12-4 and TRBJ1-2; no clear D. This CDR3 comprises 11 residues. Deletions cut 4 bases from V and 7 bases from J, with 7 bases between. Here the CDR3 reads CASSSRVGYTF. In DNA, the CDR3 is TGTGCCAGCAGTTCTCGAGTTGGCTACACCTTC.

The gene calls are TRBV5-5 and TRBJ2-1; TRBD2 aligns across 11 bases. Trimming cost V 4 bases and J 7 bases; bases outside gene matches: 4. The CDR3 extends over 14 amino acids. Germline loops: CDR1 SGHKS, CDR2 YYEKEE (reference sequence). CDR3 DNA sequence: TGTGCCAGCAGCGGAATAGCGGGAGGGAATGAGCAGTTCTTC. It yields the protein CASSGIAGGNEQFF. The complete variable domain, with remaining parts taken from reference TRBV5-5 and TRBJ2-1, reads DAGVTQSPTHLIKTRGQQVTLRCSPISGHKSVSWYQQVLGQGPQFIFQYYEKEERGRGNFPDRFSARQFPNYSSELNVNALLLGDSALYLCASSGIAGGNEQFFGPGTRLTVL.